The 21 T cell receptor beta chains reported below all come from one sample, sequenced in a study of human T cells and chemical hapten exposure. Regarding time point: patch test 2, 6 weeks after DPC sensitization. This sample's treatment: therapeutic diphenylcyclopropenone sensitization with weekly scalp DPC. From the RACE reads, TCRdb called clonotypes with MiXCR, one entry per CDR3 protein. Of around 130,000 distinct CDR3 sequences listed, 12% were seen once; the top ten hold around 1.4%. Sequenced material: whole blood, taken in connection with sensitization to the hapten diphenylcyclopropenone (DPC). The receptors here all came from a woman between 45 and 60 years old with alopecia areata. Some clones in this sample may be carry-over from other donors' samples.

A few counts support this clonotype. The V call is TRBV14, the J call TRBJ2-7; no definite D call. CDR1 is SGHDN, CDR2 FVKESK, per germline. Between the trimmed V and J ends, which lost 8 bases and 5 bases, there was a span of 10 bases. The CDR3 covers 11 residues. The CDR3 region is CASSNAHEQYF. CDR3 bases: TGTGCCAGCTCCAACGCCCACGAGCAGTACTTC.

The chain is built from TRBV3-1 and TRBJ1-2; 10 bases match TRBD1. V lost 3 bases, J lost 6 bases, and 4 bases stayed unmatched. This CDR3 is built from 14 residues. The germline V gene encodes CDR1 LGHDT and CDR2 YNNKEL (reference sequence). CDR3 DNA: TGTGCCAGCAGCCAGACAGGGGGCGCCGATGGCTACACCTTC. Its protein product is CASSQTGGADGYTF.

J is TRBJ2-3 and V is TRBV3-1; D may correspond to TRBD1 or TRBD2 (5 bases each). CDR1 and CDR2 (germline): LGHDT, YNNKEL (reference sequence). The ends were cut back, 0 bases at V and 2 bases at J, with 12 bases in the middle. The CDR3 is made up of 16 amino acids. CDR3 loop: CASSQDRGGYTDTQYF. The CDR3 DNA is TGTGCCAGCAGCCAAGATCGGGGCGGATACACAGATACGCAGTATTTT.

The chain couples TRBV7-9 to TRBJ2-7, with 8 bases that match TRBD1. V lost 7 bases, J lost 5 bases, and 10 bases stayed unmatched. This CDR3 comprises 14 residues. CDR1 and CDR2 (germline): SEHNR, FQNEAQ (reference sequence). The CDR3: CASTPGQGVNEQYF. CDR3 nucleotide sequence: TGTGCCAGCACCCCAGGACAGGGCGTCAACGAGCAGTACTTC.

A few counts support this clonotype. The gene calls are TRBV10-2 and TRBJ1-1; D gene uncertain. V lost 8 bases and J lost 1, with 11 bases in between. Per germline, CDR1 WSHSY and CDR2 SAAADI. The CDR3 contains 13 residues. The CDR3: CASGKLENTEAFF. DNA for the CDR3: TGCGCCAGCGGGAAATTGGAGAACACTGAAGCTTTCTTT.

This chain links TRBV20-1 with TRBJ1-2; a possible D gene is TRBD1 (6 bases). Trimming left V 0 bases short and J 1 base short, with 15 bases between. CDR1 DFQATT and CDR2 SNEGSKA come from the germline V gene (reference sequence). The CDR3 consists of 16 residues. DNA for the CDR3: TGCAGTGCTAGAGATCTGGACAGCATATTTAACTATGGCTACACCTTC. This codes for CSARDLDSIFNYGYTF.

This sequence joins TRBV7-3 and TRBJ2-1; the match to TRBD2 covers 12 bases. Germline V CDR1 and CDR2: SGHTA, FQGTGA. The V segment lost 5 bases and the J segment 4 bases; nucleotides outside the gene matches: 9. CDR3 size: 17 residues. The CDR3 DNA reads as TGTGCCAGCAGCCGACTAGCGGGAGACCAGGCATACAATGAGCAGTTCTTC. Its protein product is CASSRLAGDQAYNEQFF.

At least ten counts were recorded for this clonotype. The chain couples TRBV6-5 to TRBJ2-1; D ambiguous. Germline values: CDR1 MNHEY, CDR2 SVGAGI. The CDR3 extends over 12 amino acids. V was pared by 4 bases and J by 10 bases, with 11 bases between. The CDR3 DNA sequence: TGTGCCAGCAGTTCATGGACCGCCGAGCAGTTCTTC. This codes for CASSSWTAEQFF.

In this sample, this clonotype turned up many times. The CDR3 bases are TGTGCCAGCAGTTCCCAGACAGGGCTGGCTGGGGCCAACGTCCTGACTTTC. Translated: CASSSQTGLAGANVLTF. The chain has TRBV12-3 or TRBV12-4 and TRBJ2-6, with 7 nucleotides matching TRBD1. Losses at the gene ends were 4 bases for V and 2 bases for J; bases not matched to a gene: 8. This CDR3 spans 17 amino acids.

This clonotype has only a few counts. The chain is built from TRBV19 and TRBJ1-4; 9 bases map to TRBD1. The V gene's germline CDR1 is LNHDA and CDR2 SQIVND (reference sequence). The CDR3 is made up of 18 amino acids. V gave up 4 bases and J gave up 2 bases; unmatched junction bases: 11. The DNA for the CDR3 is TGTGCCAGTAGTAGCTTCAGGGGACAGGGCCTCACTAATGAAAAACTGTTTTTT. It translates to CASSSFRGQGLTNEKLFF.

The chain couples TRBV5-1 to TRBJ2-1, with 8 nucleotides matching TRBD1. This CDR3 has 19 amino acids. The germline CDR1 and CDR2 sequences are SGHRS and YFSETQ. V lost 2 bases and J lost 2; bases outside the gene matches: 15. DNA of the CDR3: TGCGCCAGCAGCTTCAGTAACAGGCCCCAGGGGGCCACCTACAATGAGCAGTTCTTC. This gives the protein CASSFSNRPQGATYNEQFF.

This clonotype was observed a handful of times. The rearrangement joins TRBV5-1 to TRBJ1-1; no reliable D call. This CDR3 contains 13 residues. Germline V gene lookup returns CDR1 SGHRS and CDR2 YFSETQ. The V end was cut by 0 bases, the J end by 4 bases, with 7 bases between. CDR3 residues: CASSLALGTEAFF. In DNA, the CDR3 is TGCGCCAGCAGCTTGGCGTTAGGCACTGAAGCTTTCTTT.

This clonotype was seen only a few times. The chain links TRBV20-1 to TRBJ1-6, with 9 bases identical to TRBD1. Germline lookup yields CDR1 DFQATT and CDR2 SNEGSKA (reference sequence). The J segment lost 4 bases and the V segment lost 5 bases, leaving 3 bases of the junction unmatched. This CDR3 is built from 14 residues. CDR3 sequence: CSAHRGLYNSPLHF. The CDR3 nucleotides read TGCAGTGCTCACAGGGGGCTTTATAATTCACCCCTCCACTTT.

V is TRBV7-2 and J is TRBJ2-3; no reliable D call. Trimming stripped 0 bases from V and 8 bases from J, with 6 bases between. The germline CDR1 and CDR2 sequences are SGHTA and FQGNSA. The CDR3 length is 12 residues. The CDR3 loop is CASSLALGTQYF. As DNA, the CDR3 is TGTGCCAGCAGCTTAGCTCTAGGTACGCAGTATTTT. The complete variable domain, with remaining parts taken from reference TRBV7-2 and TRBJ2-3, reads GAGVSQSPSNKVTEKGKDVELRCDPISGHTALYWYRQSLGQGLEFLIYFQGNSAPDKSGLPSDRFSAERTGGSVSTLTIQRTQQEDSAVYLCASSLALGTQYFGPGTRLTVL.

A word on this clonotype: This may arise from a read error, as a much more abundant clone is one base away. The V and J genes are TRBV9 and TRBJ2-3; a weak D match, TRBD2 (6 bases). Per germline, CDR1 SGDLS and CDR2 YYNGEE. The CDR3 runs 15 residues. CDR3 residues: CVSSVRPGLTDTQYF. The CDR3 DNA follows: TGTGTCAGCAGCGTACGGCCGGGACTTACAGATACGCAGTATTTT.

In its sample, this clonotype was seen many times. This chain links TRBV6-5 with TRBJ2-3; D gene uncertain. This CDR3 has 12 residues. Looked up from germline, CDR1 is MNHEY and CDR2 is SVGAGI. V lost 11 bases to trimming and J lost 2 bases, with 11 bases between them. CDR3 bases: TGTGCCTCCAAGGACGTCACAGATACGCAGTATTTT. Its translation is CASKDVTDTQYF.

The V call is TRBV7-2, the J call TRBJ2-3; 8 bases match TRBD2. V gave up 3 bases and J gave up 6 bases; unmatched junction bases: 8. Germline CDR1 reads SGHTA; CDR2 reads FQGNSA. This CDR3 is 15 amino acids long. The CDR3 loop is CASSFAGGSGDTQYF. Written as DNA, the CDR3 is TGTGCCAGCAGCTTCGCGGGGGGATCTGGGGATACGCAGTATTTT.

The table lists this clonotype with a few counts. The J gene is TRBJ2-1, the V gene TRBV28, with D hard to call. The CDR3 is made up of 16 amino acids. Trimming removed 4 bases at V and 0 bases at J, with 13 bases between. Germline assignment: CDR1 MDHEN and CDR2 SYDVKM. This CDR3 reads CASSSAEVSSYNEQFF. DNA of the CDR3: TGTGCCAGCAGTTCCGCCGAGGTGAGCTCCTACAATGAGCAGTTCTTC.

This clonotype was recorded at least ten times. The CDR3 nucleotides read TGTGCCAGCAGTTCCGGGCGGCACAACACCGGGGAGCTGTTTTTT. This encodes CASSSGRHNTGELFF. This chain links TRBV7-2 with TRBJ2-2, with no clear D. Per the germline V gene, CDR1 is SGHTA and CDR2 is FQGNSA. The CDR3 totals 15 residues. V was shortened by 6 bases and J by 2 bases, with 13 bases between the two germline ends.

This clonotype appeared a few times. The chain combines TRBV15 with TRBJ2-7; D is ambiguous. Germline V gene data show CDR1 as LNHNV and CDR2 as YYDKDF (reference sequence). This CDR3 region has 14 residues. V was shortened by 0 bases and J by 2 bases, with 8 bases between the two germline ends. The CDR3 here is CATSRELIAYEQYF. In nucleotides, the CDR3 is TGTGCCACCAGCAGAGAACTCATTGCCTACGAGCAGTACTTC. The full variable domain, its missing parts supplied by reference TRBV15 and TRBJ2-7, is DAMVIQNPRYQVTQFGKPVTLSCSQTLNHNVMYWYQQKSSQAPKLLFHYYDKDFNNEADTPDNFQSRRPNTSFCFLDIRSPGLGDTAMYLCATSRELIAYEQYFGPGTRLTVT.

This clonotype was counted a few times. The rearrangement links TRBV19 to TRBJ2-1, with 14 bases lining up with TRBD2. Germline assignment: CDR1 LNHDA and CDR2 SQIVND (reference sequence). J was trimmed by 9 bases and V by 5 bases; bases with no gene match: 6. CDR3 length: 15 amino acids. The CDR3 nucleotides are TGTGCCAGTAGTTCCGGGACTAGCGGGAGAGGTGAGCAGTTCTTC. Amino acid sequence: CASSSGTSGRGEQFF.